This T cell receptor (beta chain) was recorded in a study of T cells in Graves' hyperthyroidism and ophthalmopathy (dated by TCRdb to about 2019). Regarding the complete study: Peripheral blood was collected at initial diagnosis, before any treatment. A discovery cohort of fewer than 110 patients, roughly 45 with Graves' ophthalmopathy and 55 to 60 with stable Graves' hyperthyroidism, was used to find distinguishing TCR V-J signatures. Prospective prediction of ophthalmopathy was tested in an independent validation cohort consisting of 18 hyperthyroidism patients and some 16 patients who later progressed to ophthalmopathy. The 95 to 100 discovery patients were randomly divided into training and test sets at a 7:3 ratio. The study also compared thyroid tissue and blood T-cell repertoires from 5 to 7 Graves' hyperthyroidism patients. Following sampling, methimazole starting at 30 mg daily was given to hyperthyroidism patients, and high-dose intravenous methylprednisolone was given to ophthalmopathy patients. TCR Vbeta CDR3 sequencing of some 140 peripheral blood samples (43 ophthalmopathy, approximately 80 hyperthyroidism and 17 progressor patients) is reported in the paper. The study at large found these results: A 13 V-J signature model separated ophthalmopathy from stable hyperthyroidism, with nearly 90% sensitivity and about 81% specificity in cross-validation and 80%/75% in testing. Sample size was not statistically predetermined, and blinding of investigators to group allocation was not performed. During validation, the model predicted progression to ophthalmopathy a median of approximately six months ahead of onset, with just under 71% sensitivity and about 75% specificity. Blood samples also contained most of the expanded thyroid clonotypes (frequency above 0.001), which suggests that blood repertoires may reflect thyroid immune responses.

Ophthalmopathy patients had moderately to severely active disease, with a Clinical Activity Score of 3 or more, a NOSPECS grade of 4 or more, and a disease duration of less than 3 months. Patients with uncontrolled infections, other autoimmune diseases, pregnancy or lactation were excluded. Diagnoses were established on the basis of clinical symptoms, serum thyroxine and TRAb, thyroid ultrasound, and orbital computed tomography. Ficoll-Paque density gradient centrifugation was used to isolate PBMCs from around 10 ml of fresh peripheral blood. Total RNA was extracted with Trizol reagent, and quality was checked on an Agilent 2100 Bioanalyzer. Taken from cysteine to phenylalanine, the CDR3 has 14 residues. CDR3 DNA only is kept here, 42 bases in frame from base 1. The germline V gene gives CDR1 as MDHEN and CDR2 as SYDVKM. V gives up 6 bases and J gives up 2 bases, and the segment between their germline ends measures 12 bases.

TCR beta CDR3 regions were amplified from RNA transcripts. A first-round RT-PCR of the TCR CDR3 used the HTBI primer set with the Qiagen OneStep RT-PCR kit. Libraries were constructed in a second round of multiplex PCR, after which size selection and purification were carried out. Libraries were sequenced paired-end with 100 bp reads on an Illumina HiSeq2000. In the paper's pipeline: Raw data were processed with SOAPnuke, discarding reads with adapters, uncalled bases, mean Phred below 15, or no exact constant-primer or identifier match. High-quality paired reads were merged using COPE v1.2.5, and each unique nucleotide sequence was defined as a clonotype. MiTCR v1.1 was used to align the clonotypes against IMGT TRBV, TRBD and TRBJ reference segments. The analysis included only V-J combinations with a frequency above 0.0001, which together covered 99% to 99.2% of the repertoires. The TCS score was defined as the ratio of F50 (clonal expansion) to E x V (chaos), calculated using BLOSUM62-based TCRdist between CDR3 peptides within each V-J. Welch's t-statistics and random forest reduced 500 to 550 V-J features to roughly 13, which were used in a naive Bayes classifier (R e1071). The public sequencing data were trimmed at Q25 with fastp and processed into clonotypes with MiXCR by TCRdb, which kept only in-frame beta chains. All rows with the same CDR3 protein become a single entry with the most common DNA and genes. For this entry, the V and J calls and clone size follow TCRdb and not the study's own pipeline. This sample has about 600,000 distinct CDR3 sequences in its table, and roughly 14% of those were observed once. Of the sample, 9.5% to 15% is held by the ten largest clones.

There are many counts of this clonotype. There is no known antigen for this receptor. Nothing much larger sits one base from this clone, and base qualities are not available. The sequence came from a woman between 50 and 59 years old with Graves' ophthalmopathy. The sample taken for sequencing was blood. This receptor chain uses TRBV28 and TRBJ2-3; perhaps TRBD2 is the D gene, with 6 bases matching. The encoded CDR3 is CASRTSLATDTQYF. The DNA sequence is given as TGTGCCAGCAGGACTAGTCTGGCCACAGATACGCAGTATTTT.